The clone carrying this TCR beta chain was seen a handful of times. Antigen: not known. These data originate in a study of T cell repertoires in cytomegalovirus infection. Study details: Public TCR beta signatures marked donors with CMV infection and the matching HLA. Study-wide findings and caveats: Based on cumulative public TCR beta family frequency, carriers of CMV plus the relevant HLA were identified. Ex vivo responses were dominated by HLA-C-restricted CMV-specific TCR beta clonotypes.

Germline values: CDR1 SNHLY, CDR2 FYNNEI. Trimming left V 4 bases short and J 4 bases short, with 10 bases between. This CDR3 has 13 amino acids. In TCRdb, the reads were re-called with MiXCR into one record per CDR3 protein. Here the sample spans around 740,000 distinct CDR3 sequences, less than 40% being singletons. This clonotype was sampled from a human donor in good health (CMV status not recorded). Some clones in this sample may be carry-over from other donors' samples. The chain combines TRBV2 with TRBJ1-2; D may be TRBD1 (6 bases). Sequencing was carried out using PBMCs. The CDR3 reads CASSGTVIYGYTF. The DNA for the CDR3 is TGTGCCAGCAGTGGGACAGTCATCTATGGCTACACCTTC.